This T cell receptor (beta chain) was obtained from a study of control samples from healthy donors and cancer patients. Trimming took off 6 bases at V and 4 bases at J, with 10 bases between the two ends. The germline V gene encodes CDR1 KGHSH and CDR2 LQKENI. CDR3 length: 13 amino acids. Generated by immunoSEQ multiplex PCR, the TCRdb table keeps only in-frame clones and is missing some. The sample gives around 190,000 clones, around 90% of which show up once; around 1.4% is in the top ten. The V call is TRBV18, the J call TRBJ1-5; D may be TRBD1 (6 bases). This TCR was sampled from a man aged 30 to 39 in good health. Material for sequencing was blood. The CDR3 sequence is CASSPGANQPQHF. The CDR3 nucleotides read TGTGCCAGCTCGCCGGGGGCTAATCAGCCCCAGCATTTT.